This T cell receptor (beta chain) was identified during a study of cytomegalovirus exposure and HLA in healthy donors listed by TCRdb under 2017. About the full investigation: According to an earlier analysis of several hundred of the donors, about 170 million T cells yielded 95 million to 140 million unique TCR beta sequences and approximately 300 Gb of sequence data. About 300 gigabases of sequencing data and approximately 92 million unique TCR sequences made up an early release that covered roughly 670 HLA-typed donors. Of the roughly 390 genotyped donors, approximately 80% were placed in the genetic ancestry cluster associated with self-reported Caucasian donors. The study was designed to test whether signatures of past pathogen exposure could be identified by cataloging public T cell receptors. Using immunosequencing, the study profiled T cell repertoires from about 610 subjects and related those repertoires to cytomegalovirus serostatus. In addition to the first cohort of 666 subjects, a separate validation cohort of 100 to 150 different subjects was used. The study combined high-throughput TCR immunosequencing, statistical association of individual TCRs with disease status, and machine learning to predict cytomegalovirus infection status. A later analysis re-analyzed previously published TCR beta repertoires from approximately 670 donors and added high-resolution HLA genotyping to study TCR occurrence patterns. Rather than using new phenotypic data, the later analysis identified candidate immune exposures from TCR beta sequences and from how often those sequences occurred across donors. In an earlier analysis of roughly 540 of the donors, high-throughput TCR beta sequencing was used to judge whether each TCR beta V gene segment behaved as functional or pseudogenic. Donor age, sex, ethnicity and CMV serostatus were compiled together with the repertoire data. A later genetic analysis took genome-wide SNP genotypes for about 55% of the roughly 700 donors and used that subset as a discovery cohort. All discovery cohort repertoires had been generated on a single sequencing platform. HLA typing covered class I and class II loci at four-digit resolution. Typing coverage differed by locus: A, B, C, DRB1 and DQB1 were typed in roughly 620-630 donors, DQA1 in 522, DPA1 in around 580, and DPB1 in approximately 450. Four or five DR-DQ haplotypes were handled as single units for association and clustering, since linkage in the cohort was strong. Among roughly 370 genotyped donors of the cohort, an average of approximately 250,000 unique TCR beta nucleotide sequences were sequenced per donor, roughly 20% of them non-productive.

The cohort comprised hundreds of healthy bone marrow donors. At the time of sampling, every cohort member was nominally healthy, though immune exposures that went unrecorded were likely present. The donor was CMV seronegative and was included in the group of over 300 seronegative cohort members. Each donor provided a peripheral blood sample, and peripheral blood mononuclear cells were used for TCR beta sequencing. The Qiagen DNeasy Blood Extraction Kit was used to extract genomic DNA from the blood cell samples. Broader findings and caveats from the paper: In both the original and validation cohorts, the classifier was reported to diagnose cytomegalovirus status with high specificity and sensitivity. While some public TCRs were present in many individuals, most TCR sequences turned up only very rarely across donors. A later analysis found that most CMV-associated TCR beta chains appeared HLA-restricted, with HLA associations seemingly driven largely by CMV exposure. A group of highly shared sequence variants was considered likely to be a technical artifact of the sequencing pipeline. A later genetic analysis reported fewer N-insertions in productive TCRs among donors in an Asian-associated ancestry cluster than the roughly 690-donor mean. A later analysis reported that several top co-occurrence clusters appeared linked to parvovirus B19, influenza, CMV and Epstein-Barr virus. Some IMGT-functional V segments, including TRBV6-2 and TRBV6-3, could not be distinguished by the 87-base-pair reads and were therefore excluded. A few of the identified cytomegalovirus-associated TCR beta chains were confirmed in vitro to be specific for cytomegalovirus antigens. Linkage disequilibrium might explain the correlated functional status among segregating V segments, but an unknown experimental factor could not be ruled out. For the cohort, immune exposure information was limited to CMV serostatus. Because counts were too low, roughly 17 rarely observed V segments, including chromosome 9 orphons, were left out of the earlier analysis of 587 of the donors. An association between a missense DCLRE1C variant and V-gene and J-gene trimming of TCR beta chains was found in a later genetic analysis and replicated in an independent cohort. In a later analysis, the rate of TCR association differed among HLA loci, with DRB1 alleles having the most associated TCRs and HLA-C alleles having the fewest. When HLA alleles, especially DR and DQ, strongly co-occurred, TCR associations were difficult to assign to individual alleles. This cohort had only TCR beta chains sequenced, and the lack of alpha or paired-chain data limited which features could be detected. Broadly in line with IMGT annotations, most TCR beta V segments showed up in productive rearrangements about 87% or about 30% of the time in an earlier analysis of 450 to 600 of the donors. Roughly uniform sequencing depth across donors was assumed in presence/absence analyses, although this assumption may not hold. The study gave a list of about 170 TCR beta chains associated with cytomegalovirus. A later analysis found that HLA-associated TCR beta chains were more clonally expanded and had lower generation probabilities than equally common non-associated chains. Specific HLA alleles were associated with roughly 17,000 TCR beta sequences at a false discovery rate of 0.05 in a later analysis. HLA typing was unavailable for some donors at each locus, so association tests used only the typed subset. A further reported finding was that TCR beta sequences accurately predicted the HLA-A and HLA-B alleles for most subjects in the first cohort. According to the authors, the approach could potentially be generalized to other disease states and immunological phenotypes.

Trimming at the junction amounts to 5 bases on V and 4 bases on J, and the germline ends lie 17 bases apart. Looking up the germline V gene (reference sequence) yields CDR1 LNHDA and CDR2 SQIVND. The CDR3, cysteine through phenylalanine, is 15 amino acids long. The retained sequence is limited to the CDR3, 45 bases, with the frame set at the first base. Comment on this clone: Its antigen target is currently unknown. Base qualities are missing; no much larger clone stands one base away.

Library preparation used the immunoSEQ multiplex PCR assay. The multiplex PCR relied on a mix of 60 forward primers for TCR Vbeta segments and 13 reverse primers for TCR Jbeta segments. The CDR3 region of rearranged TCR beta genes was amplified from genomic DNA by a multiplex PCR assay. Amplified TCR beta libraries were sequenced as 87-base-pair reads on the Illumina HiSeq System. From the authors' description of their analysis: A later analysis tallied tens of millions of unique TCR beta chains across the 700 or so repertoires, and roughly 11 million of those chains were shared by two or more donors. Raw reads were error-corrected and collapsed into unique sequences with a nearest-neighbor algorithm that merged closely related sequences to remove PCR and sequencing errors. Alignment of CDR3 sequences to IMGT reference sequences was used to assign V, D and J gene segments. For a sequence to be retained, a match of at least six nucleotides to both a V gene segment and a J gene segment was required. A rearrangement counted as productive if the CDR3 had no stop codons and remained in frame with V and J, and every other rearrangement counted as non-productive. Following IMGT convention, CDR3 was defined as the stretch from the second conserved V-encoded cysteine to the conserved J-encoded phenylalanine. In an earlier analysis of 587 of the donors, sequences lacking an unambiguous match to a single V gene segment were excluded. In an earlier analysis of roughly 600 of the donors, a V segment was called functional when productive rearrangements were above 56.7%, and segregating when the standard deviation between donors exceeded 5%. A statistical classification framework was developed to diagnose cytomegalovirus status using the catalog of TCR beta chain sequences. In a later analysis, V and J genes were assigned by comparing TCR nucleotide sequences against IMGT/GENE-DB human TR gene sequences. The TCRdist pipeline was used in a later analysis to assign CDR3 sequences and most-parsimonious VDJ recombination scenarios. In a later analysis, each TCR beta chain was defined by its CDR3 amino acid sequence together with its V-gene family, and reads without a unique V-gene family were excluded. As a way to deal with suspected cross-contamination and a sequencing artifact, a later analysis dropped 450 to 600 nucleotide sequences that were highly shared and had low generation probability. For each public chain, a later analysis derived a clonal expansion index from normalized ranks of inferred template counts within each repertoire. A later analysis computed generation probabilities with a VDJ recombination model fitted to out-of-frame rearrangements, and checked the results against IGoR. Hypergeometric tests were used in a later analysis to score TCR-TCR, TCR-HLA and TCR-CMV co-occurrence, with a repertoire-size bias correction applied to the TCR pairs. In a later analysis, false discovery rates were estimated by permuting HLA or CMV assignments 20 times. In a later analysis, co-occurring TCRs were grouped with DBSCAN, and TCRdist sequence similarity was added when clustering was performed within HLA-allele-positive subsets. Repertoires with fewer than 30,000 or more than 120,000 public chains, plus five repertoires with anomalous nucleotide sharing, were excluded from co-occurrence clustering. The table comes from immuneACCESS by way of TCRdb, which keeps in-frame sequences with V and J called. Part of the clones is missing from these tables; in studies checked, under half for an unresolved V gene and the rest for unknown reasons. The V and J calls and the clone size are those of that table, but D and trimming were determined from the DNA. This sample holds about 140,000 clones; more than 75% were observed only once. The leading ten clones occupy over 2% of the sample.

The sequenced material came from PBMCs. The source is a man in his thirties or forties in good health and CMV-seronegative. The rearranged segments are TRBV19 and TRBJ2-5; the D gene lacks a confident call. The CDR3: CASSPNGPTGETQYF. In nucleotides, the sequence is TGTGCCAGTAGTCCTAATGGTCCCACGGGAGAGACCCAGTACTTC.